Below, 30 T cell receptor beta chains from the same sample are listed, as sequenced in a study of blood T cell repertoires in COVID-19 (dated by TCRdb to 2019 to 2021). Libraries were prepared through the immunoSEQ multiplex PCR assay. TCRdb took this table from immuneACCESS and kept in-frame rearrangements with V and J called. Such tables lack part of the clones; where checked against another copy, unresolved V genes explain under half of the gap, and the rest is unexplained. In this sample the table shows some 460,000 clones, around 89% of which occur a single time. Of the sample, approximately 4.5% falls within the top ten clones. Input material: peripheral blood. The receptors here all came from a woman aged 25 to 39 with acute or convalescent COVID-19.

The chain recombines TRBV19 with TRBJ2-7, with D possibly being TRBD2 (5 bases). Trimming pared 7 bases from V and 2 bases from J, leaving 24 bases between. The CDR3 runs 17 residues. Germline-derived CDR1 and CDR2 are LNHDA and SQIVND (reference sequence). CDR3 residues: CASTSKNPLRDTYEQYF. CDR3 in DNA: TGTGCCAGTACCTCGAAGAACCCTTTACGGGATACCTACGAGCAGTACTTC.

The chain's CDR3 is CASSLRGGAGGAVQYF. CDR3 DNA: TGTGCCAGCAGCTTAAGGGGAGGAGCGGGGGGAGCGGTCCAGTACTTC. This sequence joins TRBV11-2 and TRBJ2-7, with TRBD2 identical over 9 bases. Germline V CDR1 and CDR2: SGHAT, FQNNGV. CDR3 length equals 16 residues. The V and J ends lost 2 bases and 10 bases, in that order; junction bases with no gene match: 15.

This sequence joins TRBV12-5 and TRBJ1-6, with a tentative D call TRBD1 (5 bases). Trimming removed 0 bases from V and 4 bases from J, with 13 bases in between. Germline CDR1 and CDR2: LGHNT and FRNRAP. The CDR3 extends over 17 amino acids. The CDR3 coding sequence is TGTGCTAGTGGTTTGGTAACAGGCCGGAATTATAATTCACCCCTCCACTTT. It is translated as CASGLVTGRNYNSPLHF.

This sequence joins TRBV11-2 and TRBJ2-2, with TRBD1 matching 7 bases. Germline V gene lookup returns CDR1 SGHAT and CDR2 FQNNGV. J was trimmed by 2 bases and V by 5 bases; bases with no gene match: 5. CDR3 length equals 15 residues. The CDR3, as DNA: TGTGCCAGCAGCCATGACAGGGTCAACACCGGGGAGCTGTTTTTT. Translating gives CASSHDRVNTGELFF.

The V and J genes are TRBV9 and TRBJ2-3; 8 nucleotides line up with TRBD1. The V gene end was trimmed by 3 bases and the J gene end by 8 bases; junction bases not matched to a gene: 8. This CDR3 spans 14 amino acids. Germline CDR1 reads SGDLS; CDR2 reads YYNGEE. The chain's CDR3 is CASSARGQGATQYF. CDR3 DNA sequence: TGTGCCAGCAGCGCCAGGGGGCAAGGCGCTACGCAGTATTTT.

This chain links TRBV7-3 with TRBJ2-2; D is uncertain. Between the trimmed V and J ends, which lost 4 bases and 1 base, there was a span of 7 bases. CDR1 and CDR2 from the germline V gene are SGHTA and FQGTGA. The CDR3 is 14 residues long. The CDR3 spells CASSSQVNTGELFF. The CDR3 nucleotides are TGTGCCAGCAGCTCGCAGGTGAACACCGGGGAGCTGTTTTTT.

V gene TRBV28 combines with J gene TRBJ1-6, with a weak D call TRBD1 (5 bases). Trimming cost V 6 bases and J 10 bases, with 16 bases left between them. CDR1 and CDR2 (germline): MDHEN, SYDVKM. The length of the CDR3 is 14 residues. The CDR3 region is CASSKRQGRSPLHF. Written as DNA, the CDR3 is TGTGCCAGCAGCAAGAGGCAGGGTAGATCACCCCTCCACTTT.

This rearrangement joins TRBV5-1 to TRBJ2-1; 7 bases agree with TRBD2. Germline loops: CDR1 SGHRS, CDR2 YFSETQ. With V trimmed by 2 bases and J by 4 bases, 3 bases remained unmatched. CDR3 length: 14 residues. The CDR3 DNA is TGCGCCAGCAGCTTCCTGGGGGGGTACAATGAGCAGTTCTTC. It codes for CASSFLGGYNEQFF.

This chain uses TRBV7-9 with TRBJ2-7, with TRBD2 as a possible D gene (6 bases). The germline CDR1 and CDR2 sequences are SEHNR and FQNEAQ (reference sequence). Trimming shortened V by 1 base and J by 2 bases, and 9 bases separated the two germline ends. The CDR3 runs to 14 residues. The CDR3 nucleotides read TGTGCCAGCAGCTTAGAAGGCGGGACCTACGAGCAGTACTTC. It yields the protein CASSLEGGTYEQYF.

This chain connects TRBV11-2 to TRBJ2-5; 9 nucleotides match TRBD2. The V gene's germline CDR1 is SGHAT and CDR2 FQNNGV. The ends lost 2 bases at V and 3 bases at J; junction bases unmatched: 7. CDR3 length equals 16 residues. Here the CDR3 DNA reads TGTGCCAGCAGCTTATTCGGCGGGGGGGGGAAAGAGACCCAGTACTTC. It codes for CASSLFGGGGKETQYF. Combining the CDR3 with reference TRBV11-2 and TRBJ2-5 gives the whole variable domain EAGVAQSPRYKIIEKRQSVAFWCNPISGHATLYWYQQILGQGPKLLIQFQNNGVVDDSQLPKDRFSAERLKGVDSTLKIQPAKLEDSAVYLCASSLFGGGGKETQYFGPGTRLLVL.

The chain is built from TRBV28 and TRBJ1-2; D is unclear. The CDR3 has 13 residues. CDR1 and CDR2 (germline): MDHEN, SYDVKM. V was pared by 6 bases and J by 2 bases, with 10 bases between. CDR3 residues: CASRPGSNYGYTF. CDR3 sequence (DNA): TGTGCCAGCAGACCGGGATCCAACTATGGCTACACCTTC.

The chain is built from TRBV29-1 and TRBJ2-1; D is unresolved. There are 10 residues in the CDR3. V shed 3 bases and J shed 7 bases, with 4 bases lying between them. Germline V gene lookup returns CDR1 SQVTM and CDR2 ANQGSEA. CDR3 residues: CSVDRNEQFF. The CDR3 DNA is TGCAGCGTTGACAGGAATGAGCAGTTCTTC.

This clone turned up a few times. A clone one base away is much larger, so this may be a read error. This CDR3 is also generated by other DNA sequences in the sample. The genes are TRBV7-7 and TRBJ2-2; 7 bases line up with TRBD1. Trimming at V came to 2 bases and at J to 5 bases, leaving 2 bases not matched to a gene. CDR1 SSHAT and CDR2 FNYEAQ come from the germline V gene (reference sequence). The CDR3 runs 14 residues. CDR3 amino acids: CASSLTRGTGELFF. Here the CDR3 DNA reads TGTGCCAGCAGCTTAACCAGGGGGACCGGGGAGCTGTTTTTT.

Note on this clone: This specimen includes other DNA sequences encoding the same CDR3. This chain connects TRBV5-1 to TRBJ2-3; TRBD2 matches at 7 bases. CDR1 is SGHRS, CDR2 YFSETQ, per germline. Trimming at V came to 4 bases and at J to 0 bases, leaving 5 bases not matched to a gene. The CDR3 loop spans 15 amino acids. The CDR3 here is CASSPPGGSTDTQYF. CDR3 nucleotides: TGCGCCAGCAGCCCCCCGGGGGGTAGCACAGATACGCAGTATTTT. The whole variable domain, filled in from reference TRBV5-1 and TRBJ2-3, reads KAGVTQTPRYLIKTRGQQVTLSCSPISGHRSVSWYQQTPGQGLQFLFEYFSETQRNKGNFPGRFSGRQFSNSRSEMNVSTLELGDSALYLCASSPPGGSTDTQYFGPGTRLTVL.

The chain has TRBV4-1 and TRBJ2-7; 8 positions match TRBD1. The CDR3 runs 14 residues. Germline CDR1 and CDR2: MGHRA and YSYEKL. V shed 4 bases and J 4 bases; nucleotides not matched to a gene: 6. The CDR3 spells CASSLPGGGYEQYF. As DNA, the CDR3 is TGCGCCAGCAGCCTCCCAGGGGGCGGATACGAGCAGTACTTC.

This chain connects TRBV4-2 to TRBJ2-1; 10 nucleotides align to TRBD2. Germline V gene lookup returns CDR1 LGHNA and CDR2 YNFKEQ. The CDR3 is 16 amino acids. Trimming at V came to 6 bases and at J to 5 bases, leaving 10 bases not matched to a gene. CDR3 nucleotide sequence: TGTGCCAGCAGTCACGAGCGGGGGGGTTCCAACAATGAGCAGTTCTTC. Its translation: CASSHERGGSNNEQFF.

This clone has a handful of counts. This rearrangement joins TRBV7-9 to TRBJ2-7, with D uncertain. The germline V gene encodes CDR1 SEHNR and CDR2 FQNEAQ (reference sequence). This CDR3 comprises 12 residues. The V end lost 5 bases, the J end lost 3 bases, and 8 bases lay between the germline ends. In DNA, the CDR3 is TGTGCCAGCAGCCACACCCTCTACGAGCAGTACTTC. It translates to CASSHTLYEQYF.

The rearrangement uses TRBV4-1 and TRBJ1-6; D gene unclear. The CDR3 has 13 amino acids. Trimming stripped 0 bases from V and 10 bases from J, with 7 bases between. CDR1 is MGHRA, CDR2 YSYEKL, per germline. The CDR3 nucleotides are TGCGCCAGCAGCCAAGAACACGGGTCACCCCTCCACTTT. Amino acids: CASSQEHGSPLHF.

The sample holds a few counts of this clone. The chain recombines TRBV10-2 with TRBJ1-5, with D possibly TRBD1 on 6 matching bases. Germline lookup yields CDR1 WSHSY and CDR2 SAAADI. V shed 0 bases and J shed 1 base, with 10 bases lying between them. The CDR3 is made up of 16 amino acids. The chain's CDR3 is CASSESPQGSNQPQHF. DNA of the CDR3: TGCGCCAGCAGTGAGTCCCCACAGGGCAGCAATCAGCCCCAGCATTTT.

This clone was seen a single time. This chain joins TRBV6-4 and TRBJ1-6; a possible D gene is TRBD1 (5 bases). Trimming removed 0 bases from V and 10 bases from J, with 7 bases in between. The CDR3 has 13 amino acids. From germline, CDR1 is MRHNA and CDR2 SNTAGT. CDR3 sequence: CASSDSGGSPLHF. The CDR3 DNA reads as TGTGCCAGCAGTGACTCTGGGGGGTCACCCCTCCACTTT.

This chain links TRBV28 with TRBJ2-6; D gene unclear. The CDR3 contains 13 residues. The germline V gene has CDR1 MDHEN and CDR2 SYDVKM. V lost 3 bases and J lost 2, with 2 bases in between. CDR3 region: CASSFAGANVLTF. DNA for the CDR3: TGTGCCAGCAGTTTCGCTGGGGCCAACGTCCTGACTTTC.

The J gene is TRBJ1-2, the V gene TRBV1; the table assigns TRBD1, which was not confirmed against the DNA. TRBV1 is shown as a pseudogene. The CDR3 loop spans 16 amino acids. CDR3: CTSSQNMAQGKDGYTF. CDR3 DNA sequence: TGCACCAGCAGCCAAAATATGGCACAGGGGAAAGATGGCTACACCTTC.

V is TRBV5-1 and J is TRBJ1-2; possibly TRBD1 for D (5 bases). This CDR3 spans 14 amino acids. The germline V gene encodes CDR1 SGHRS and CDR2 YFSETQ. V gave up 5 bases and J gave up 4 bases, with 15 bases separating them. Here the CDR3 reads CASRDFGTRYGYTF. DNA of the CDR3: TGCGCCAGCAGAGATTTCGGGACTCGCTATGGCTACACCTTC.

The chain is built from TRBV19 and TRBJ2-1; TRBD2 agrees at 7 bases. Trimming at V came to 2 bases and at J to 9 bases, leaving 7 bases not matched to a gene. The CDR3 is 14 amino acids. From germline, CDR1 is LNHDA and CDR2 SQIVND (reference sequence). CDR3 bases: TGTGCCAGTAGTATATGGTCCAGCGGGGTTGAGCAGTTCTTC. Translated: CASSIWSSGVEQFF.

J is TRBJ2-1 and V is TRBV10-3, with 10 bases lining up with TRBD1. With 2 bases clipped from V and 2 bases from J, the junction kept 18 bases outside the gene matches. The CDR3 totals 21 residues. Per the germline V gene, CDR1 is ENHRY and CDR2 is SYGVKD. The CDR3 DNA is TGTGCCATCAGTGAGGAGACCGGGACAGGGGTCTTATTGGAGCCCTACAATGAGCAGTTCTTC. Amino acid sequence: CAISEETGTGVLLEPYNEQFF.

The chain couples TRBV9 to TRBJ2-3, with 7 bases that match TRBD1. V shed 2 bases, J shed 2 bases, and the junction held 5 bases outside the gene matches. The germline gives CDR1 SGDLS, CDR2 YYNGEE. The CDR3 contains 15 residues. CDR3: CASSVAGTATDTQYF. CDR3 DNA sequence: TGTGCCAGCAGCGTCGCCGGGACAGCCACAGATACGCAGTATTTT.

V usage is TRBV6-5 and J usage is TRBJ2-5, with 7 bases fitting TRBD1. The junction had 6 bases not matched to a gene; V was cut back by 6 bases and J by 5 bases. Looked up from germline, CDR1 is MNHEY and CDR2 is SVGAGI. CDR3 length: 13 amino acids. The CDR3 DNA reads TGTGCCAGCAGCAAACAGGGGCGGGAGACCCAGTACTTC. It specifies CASSKQGRETQYF.

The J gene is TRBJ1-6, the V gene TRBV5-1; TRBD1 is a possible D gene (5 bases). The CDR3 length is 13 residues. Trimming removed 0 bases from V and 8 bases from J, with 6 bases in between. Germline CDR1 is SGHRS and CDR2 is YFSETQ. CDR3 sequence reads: CASSLARDSPLHF. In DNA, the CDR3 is TGCGCCAGCAGCTTGGCCAGGGATTCACCCCTCCACTTT.

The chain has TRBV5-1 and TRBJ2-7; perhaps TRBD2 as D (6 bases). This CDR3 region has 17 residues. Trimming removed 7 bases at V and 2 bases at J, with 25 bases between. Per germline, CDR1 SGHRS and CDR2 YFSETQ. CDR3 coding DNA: TGCGCCAGCCGCCCCGATTTAACTAGCACGGCAACCTACGAGCAGTACTTC. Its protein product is CASRPDLTSTATYEQYF.

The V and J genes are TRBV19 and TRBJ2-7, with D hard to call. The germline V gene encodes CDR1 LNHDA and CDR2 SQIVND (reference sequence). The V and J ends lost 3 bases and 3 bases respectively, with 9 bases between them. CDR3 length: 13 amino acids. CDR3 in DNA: TGTGCCAGTAGTATTTGGCTGAACTACGAGCAGTACTTC. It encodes CASSIWLNYEQYF.